This T cell receptor beta chain was retrieved from a study of T cells in Graves' hyperthyroidism and ophthalmopathy. The diagnoses drew upon clinical symptoms, serum thyroxine and TRAb, thyroid ultrasound and orbital computed tomography. PBMCs were collected from a roughly 10 ml volume of fresh peripheral blood. Study conclusions and caveats: In validation, the model predicted ophthalmopathy. These predictions came a median about 6.5 months before onset.

Template material for amplifying TCR beta CDR3 regions consisted of RNA transcripts. During a first-round RT-PCR of the TCR CDR3, the HTBI primer set was used. One entry per CDR3 protein, called by TCRdb with MiXCR from the multiplex PCR reads. The repertoire includes around 400,000 distinct CDR3 sequences, 15% to 17% of them detected once, and roughly 26% sits in the top ten. The length of the CDR3 is 15 residues. V trimming: 0 bases; J trimming: 2 bases; junction bases outside the gene matches: 3. The germline V gene encodes CDR1 SGHRS and CDR2 YFSETQ. In the case of this clonotype: Antigen specificity is unknown.

The sequence was collected from a woman under 30 with Graves' hyperthyroidism that later progressed to Graves' ophthalmopathy. The genes are TRBV5-1 and TRBJ2-3; 7 bases line up with TRBD2. Material for sequencing was blood. The CDR3 DNA follows: TGCGCCAGCAGCTTGGGGACTAGTTACACAGATACGCAGTATTTT. It is translated as CASSLGTSYTDTQYF. Based on the CDR3 plus reference TRBV5-1 and TRBJ2-3, the full variable domain is KAGVTQTPRYLIKTRGQQVTLSCSPISGHRSVSWYQQTPGQGLQFLFEYFSETQRNKGNFPGRFSGRQFSNSRSEMNVSTLELGDSALYLCASSLGTSYTDTQYFGPGTRLTVL.